Below, 10 T cell receptor beta chains from the same sample are listed, as sequenced in a study of T cells in Graves' hyperthyroidism and ophthalmopathy. There were TCR beta CDR3 regions amplified from RNA transcripts. The study used the HTBI primer set for a first-round RT-PCR of the TCR CDR3. TCRdb independently ran MiXCR on the multiplex PCR reads; one entry per CDR3 protein. The data contain 370,000 or so distinct CDR3 sequences, 13% of them seen just once; the ten biggest clones take up more than 20%. Sequenced material: blood. These receptors were obtained from a man aged 25-40 years with Graves' hyperthyroidism that later progressed to Graves' ophthalmopathy.

This clonotype has ten or more counts. This rearrangement joins TRBV12-3 or TRBV12-4 to TRBJ2-7; D perhaps matches TRBD2 (5 bases). The CDR3 is 13 residues long. V lost 6 bases, J lost 2 bases, and 11 bases lay in between. Here the CDR3 reads CASRRTGTYEQYF. The CDR3 DNA is TGTGCCAGCAGACGAACGGGGACCTACGAGCAGTACTTC.

The chain carries TRBV12-3 or TRBV12-4 and TRBJ2-3; TRBD1 agrees at 7 bases. The CDR3 extends over 13 amino acids. The V and J ends lost 3 bases and 4 bases, in that order; junction bases with no gene match: 1. The CDR3 DNA sequence: TGTGCCAGCAGTTTCGGGACAGCAGATACGCAGTATTTT. This sequence encodes CASSFGTADTQYF.

This clonotype was observed many times. The rearrangement joins TRBV7-8 to TRBJ2-5, with TRBD2 identical over 8 bases. CDR1 is SGHVS and CDR2 is FQNEAQ in the germline V gene. The CDR3 sequence is 14 residues long. The J segment lost 6 bases and the V segment lost 4 bases, leaving 7 bases of the junction unmatched. CDR3 sequence: CASSSGGGAQTQYF. For the CDR3, the DNA is TGTGCCAGCAGCTCCGGGGGGGGGGCACAGACCCAGTACTTC.

This clonotype has at least ten counts. V gene TRBV12-5 combines with J gene TRBJ2-3; 10 nucleotides agree with TRBD2. CDR1 and CDR2 from the germline V gene are LGHNT and FRNRAP. The CDR3 length is 19 residues. Trimming removed 0 bases from V and 4 bases from J; junction bases left unmatched: 13. The CDR3 spells CASGLVGTSVGGGADTQYF. In nucleotides, the CDR3 is TGTGCTAGTGGTTTGGTAGGGACTAGCGTTGGAGGGGGGGCAGATACGCAGTATTTT.

In its sample, this clonotype was seen many times. The chain carries TRBV7-9 and TRBJ1-5, with 7 bases identical to TRBD1. The CDR3 extends over 15 amino acids. CDR1 and CDR2 (germline): SEHNR, FQNEAQ (reference sequence). The trim removed 5 bases at V and 6 bases at J, leaving 10 bases unmatched. The CDR3 coding sequence is TGTGCCAGCAGCCCTAACCAGGGACAGCCTCAGCCCCAGCATTTT. It translates to CASSPNQGQPQPQHF.

Details on this clonotype: With a much larger clone just one base away, this may be a read error. The gene calls are TRBV10-3 and TRBJ1-5; D perhaps matches TRBD1 (5 bases). This CDR3 contains 14 residues. Germline values: CDR1 ENHRY, CDR2 SYGVKD. DNA for the CDR3: TGTGCCACCAGTGATGGGACTAGCAATCAGCCCCAGCATTTT. Translated, it gives CATSDGTSNQPQHF.

The gene calls are TRBV9 and TRBJ2-1, with 11 bases fitting TRBD2. V lost 2 bases and J lost 6; bases outside the gene matches: 4. Germline V gene data show CDR1 as SGDLS and CDR2 as YYNGEE. The CDR3 is 15 amino acids. The CDR3 protein is CASSVSGGAGNEQFF. In nucleotides, the CDR3 is TGTGCCAGCAGCGTTAGCGGGGGGGCAGGCAATGAGCAGTTCTTC.

This clonotype appeared many times. The rearrangement links TRBV20-1 to TRBJ1-1, with a weak D call TRBD1 (5 bases). The germline CDR1 and CDR2 sequences are DFQATT and SNEGSKA (reference sequence). V gave up 6 bases and J gave up 3 bases, with 8 bases separating them. The length of the CDR3 is 11 residues. For the CDR3, the DNA is TGCAGTGCGCCGGGGGACACTGAAGCTTTCTTT. It codes for CSAPGDTEAFF.

This clonotype was counted at least ten times. This chain joins TRBV5-1 and TRBJ1-2; 7 bases fit TRBD1. The ends lost 4 bases at V and 4 bases at J; junction bases unmatched: 10. The CDR3 contains 15 residues. Germline V lookup: CDR1 SGHRS, CDR2 YFSETQ. The DNA for the CDR3 is TGCGCCAGCAGCATGCAGACAGGGCCCAGCTATGGCTACACCTTC. Translating gives CASSMQTGPSYGYTF.

This clonotype was detected a few times. The rearrangement joins TRBV5-1 to TRBJ1-2; D call uncertain. The CDR3 covers 14 residues. With 0 bases removed from V and 4 bases from J, the gap between germline ends came to 10 bases. Germline V CDR1 and CDR2: SGHRS, YFSETQ. CDR3 amino acids: CASSLVPGPYGYTF. DNA of the CDR3: TGCGCCAGCAGCTTGGTTCCAGGACCCTATGGCTACACCTTC.